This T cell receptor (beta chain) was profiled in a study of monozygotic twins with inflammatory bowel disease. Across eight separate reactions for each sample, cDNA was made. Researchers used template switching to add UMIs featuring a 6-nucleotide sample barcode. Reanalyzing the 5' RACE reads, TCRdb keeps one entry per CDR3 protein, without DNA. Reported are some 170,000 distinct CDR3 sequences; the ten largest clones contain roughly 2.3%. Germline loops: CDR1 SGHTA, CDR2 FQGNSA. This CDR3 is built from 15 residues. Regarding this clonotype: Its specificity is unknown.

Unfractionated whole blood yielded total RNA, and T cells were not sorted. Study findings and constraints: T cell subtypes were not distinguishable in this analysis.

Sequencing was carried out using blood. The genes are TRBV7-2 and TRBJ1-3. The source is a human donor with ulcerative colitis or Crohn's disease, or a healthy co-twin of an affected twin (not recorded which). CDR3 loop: CASSLPVVSGNTIYF.